The 18 T cell receptor beta chains given below trace back to one sample, sequenced in a study of T cells in women clearing cervical HPV infection. Method: immunoSEQ multiplex PCR; TCRdb's copy keeps in-frame clones and lacks some. Its clone listing holds 30,000 or so clones. Sample: blood buffy coat. Receptors were obtained from a woman between 18 and 75 years old with a cervical HPV16 infection that either progressed to CIN3+ or cleared (not recorded which).

With respect to this clone: The DNA ends 3 residues before the CDR3 does, and the rest of the CDR3 is filled in from the germline J gene. V and J are TRBV7-3 and TRBJ2-1, with 8 bases fitting TRBD2. V lost 0 bases and J lost 9; bases outside the gene matches: 7. Germline V gives CDR1 SGHTA, CDR2 FQGTGA. The length of the CDR3 is 15 residues. The chain's CDR3 is CASSLTGGANSEQFF. CDR3 bases read: TGTGCCAGCAGCTTAACCGGGGGGGCGAATAGTGAG.

About this clone: With the read ending 3 residues before the CDR3 end, the germline J gene is used to fill in that end. The J gene is TRBJ1-4, the V gene TRBV19; D is undetermined. There are 13 residues in the CDR3. CDR1 and CDR2 (germline): LNHDA, SQIVND (reference sequence). The V end was cut by 9 bases, the J end by 8 bases, with 16 bases between. The CDR3 spells CASVSRTPEKLFF. Incomplete CDR3 DNA: TGTGCCAGCGTGTCTCGAACACCCGAAAAA.

About this clone itself: The read finishes 3 residues shy of the CDR3 end, and the germline J gene is used to complete it. The J gene is TRBJ2-3, the V gene TRBV30, with 7 bases aligning to TRBD2. Germline values: CDR1 GTSNPN, CDR2 SVGIG (reference sequence). Trimming took 3 bases from V and 3 from J; bases not matched to a gene: 3. This CDR3 is 13 amino acids long. CDR3 bases read: TGTGCCTGGAGGAAGCGGGAAACAGATACG. This encodes CAWRKRETDT. The whole CDR3 is CAWRKRETDTQYF.

A note on this clone: The read finishes 3 residues shy of the CDR3 end, and the germline J gene is used to complete it. The chain links TRBV18 to TRBJ2-2; no definite D call. Trimming took off 1 base at V and 8 bases at J, with 14 bases between the two ends. CDR1 is KGHSH, CDR2 LQKENI, per germline. This CDR3 contains 15 residues. Partial CDR3 DNA: TGTGCCAGCTCACCACAATCCTACTCCGGGGGGGAG. Translated, it gives CASSPQSYSGGE. The CDR3, in full, reads CASSPQSYSGGELFF.

A word on this clone: Read coverage stops 3 residues before the CDR3 terminus; the germline J gene supplies the remainder. This chain uses TRBV7-9 with TRBJ1-4, with D perhaps TRBD1 (6 bases). The CDR3 runs 15 residues. Germline V gene data show CDR1 as SEHNR and CDR2 as FQNEAQ (reference sequence). Trimming cost V 5 bases and J 2 bases, with 12 bases left between them. The sequenced part of the CDR3 DNA is TGTGCCAGCAGCGAACAGGGTCTGACTAATGAAAAA. Amino acids: CASSEQGLTNEK. The whole CDR3 protein is CASSEQGLTNEKLFF.

About this clone itself: The read falls 3 residues short of the CDR3 end, and the missing part is taken from the germline J gene. The V gene is TRBV20-1, the J gene TRBJ1-1, with D possibly TRBD1 on 5 matching bases. The V end lost 0 bases, the J end lost 3 bases, and 11 bases lay between the germline ends. This CDR3 region has 14 residues. Germline V gene data show CDR1 as DFQATT and CDR2 as SNEGSKA (reference sequence). CDR3: CSARDVGPYTEAFF. Partial CDR3 DNA: TGCAGTGCTAGAGATGTGGGGCCATACACTGAA.

Concerning this clone: The read halts 3 residues ahead of the CDR3 end, with the missing end drawn from the germline J gene. The genes are TRBV20-1 and TRBJ1-2, with 7 bases matching TRBD1. J was trimmed by 3 bases and V by 8 bases; bases with no gene match: 6. Germline V CDR1 and CDR2: DFQATT, SNEGSKA (reference sequence). The CDR3 is made up of 12 amino acids. This CDR3 is CSLTGTDYGYTF. Incomplete CDR3 DNA: TGCAGTTTAACCGGGACAGACTATGGC.

As to this clone: The CDR3 end falls 3 residues outside the read, so it is completed with the germline J gene. V is TRBV2 and J is TRBJ2-3; D not resolved. Germline CDR1 is SNHLY and CDR2 is FYNNEI. The CDR3 has 13 residues. V shed 4 bases and J shed 2 bases, with 7 bases lying between them. The CDR3: CASSAGYTDTQYF. The CDR3 DNA, read in part, is TGTGCCAGCAGTGCCGGGTACACAGATACG.

In regard to this clone: The read finishes 3 residues shy of the CDR3 end, and the germline J gene is used to complete it. The rearrangement links TRBV7-9 to TRBJ1-6; a possible D gene is TRBD1 (6 bases). CDR1 is SEHNR, CDR2 FQNEAQ, per germline (reference sequence). The CDR3 is made up of 13 amino acids. V lost 4 bases and J lost 8, with 9 bases in between. The CDR3 bases that were read are TGTGCCAGCAGCTCACAGGGTTATTCACCC. Its translation is CASSSQGYSP. The whole CDR3 sequence reads CASSSQGYSPLHF.

CDR3 DNA, as far as it was read: TGCAGTGCTAGCCTTACTAGCGGGGGCACAGATACG. Protein sequence: CSASLTSGGTDT. The complete CDR3 protein is CSASLTSGGTDTQYF. The chain combines TRBV20-1 with TRBJ2-3, with TRBD2 matching 10 bases. The CDR3 end falls 3 residues outside the read, so it is completed with the germline J gene. The CDR3 extends over 15 amino acids. V dropped 3 bases and J dropped 1; count of bases not matched to a gene: 4. Germline CDR1 and CDR2: DFQATT and SNEGSKA (reference sequence).

Remarks on this clone: The read finishes 3 residues shy of the CDR3 end, and the germline J gene is used to complete it. This chain connects TRBV14 to TRBJ1-5; tentative D call: TRBD1 (5 bases). V was cut by 9 bases and J by 5 bases, with 11 bases left in between. The germline V gene has CDR1 SGHDN and CDR2 FVKESK. The CDR3 covers 12 residues. Here the CDR3 reads CASDREYQPQHF. The sequenced CDR3 bases are TGTGCCAGTGACAGAGAATATCAGCCC.

In regard to this clone: The CDR3 end is not reached by the read, which stops 3 residues before it; the germline J gene fills it in. The rearrangement uses TRBV5-1 and TRBJ1-3; TRBD1 is a possible D gene (6 bases). This CDR3 is 17 amino acids long. The germline V gene encodes CDR1 SGHRS and CDR2 YFSETQ. V lost 0 bases, J lost 2 bases, and 15 bases lay in between. The CDR3 DNA, read in part, is TGCGCCAGCAGCTTGGCCCTAGGGGGTCCAACTGGAAACACC. Its translation: CASSLALGGPTGNT. The whole CDR3 sequence is CASSLALGGPTGNTIYF.

As for this clone: The read halts 3 residues ahead of the CDR3 end, with the missing end drawn from the germline J gene. The rearrangement joins TRBV13 to TRBJ2-5; D is ambiguous. Germline V gene sequence: CDR1 PRHDT, CDR2 FYEKMQ (reference sequence). The CDR3 sequence is 13 residues long. V lost 4 bases and J lost 2, with 8 bases in between. The CDR3 protein is CASSSRLQETQYF. The covered CDR3 bases are TGTGCCAGCAGCTCGAGGCTTCAAGAGACC.

This CDR3 reads CASRGLAGLETQYF. The part of the CDR3 DNA that was read is TGCGCCAGCAGGGGACTAGCGGGGCTAGAGACC. This rearrangement joins TRBV5-1 to TRBJ2-5; 13 nucleotides agree with TRBD2. The read halts 3 residues ahead of the CDR3 end, with the missing end drawn from the germline J gene. The junction had 2 bases not matched to a gene; V was cut back by 5 bases and J by 4 bases. The CDR3 contains 14 residues. Germline V CDR1 and CDR2: SGHRS, YFSETQ.

Comment on this clone: The read stops 3 residues short of the end of the CDR3; the missing end is completed from the germline J gene. This chain links TRBV7-9 with TRBJ2-1, with D perhaps TRBD2 (6 bases). Trimming cost V 5 bases and J 0 bases, with 11 bases left between them. Per germline, CDR1 SEHNR and CDR2 FQNEAQ (reference sequence). CDR3 length: 15 amino acids. The chain's CDR3 is CASSPTGVSYNEQFF. The part of the CDR3 DNA that was read is TGTGCCAGCAGCCCTACGGGGGTCTCCTACAATGAG.

As to this clone: Read data end 3 residues before the CDR3 end; the end is taken from the germline J gene. The rearrangement joins TRBV19 to TRBJ1-1; 8 positions match TRBD1. Germline-derived CDR1 and CDR2 are LNHDA and SQIVND (reference sequence). Germline trimming cut 1 base from V and 5 bases from J; bases unmatched to any gene: 6. The length of the CDR3 is 15 residues. Incomplete CDR3 DNA: TGTGCCAGTAGTATAGGTACAGGGGGAAAGACTGAA. Amino acid sequence: CASSIGTGGKTE. The full CDR3 reads CASSIGTGGKTEAFF.

Notes on this clone: The read ends 3 residues shy of where the CDR3 ends; the end is completed using the germline J gene. The chain is built from TRBV27 and TRBJ2-1, with 8 bases lining up with TRBD1. This CDR3 is 17 amino acids long. The ends lost 6 bases at V and 4 bases at J; junction bases unmatched: 14. Germline-derived CDR1 and CDR2 are MNHEY and SMNVEV (reference sequence). CDR3 in amino acids: CASSRTTGAPDYNEQFF. CDR3 bases read: TGTGCCAGCAGCCGAACGACAGGGGCACCGGATTACAATGAG.

Comment on this clone: The read ends 3 residues early relative to the CDR3; the germline J gene fills the gap. The chain employs TRBV7-2 and TRBJ1-5; D possibly corresponds to TRBD1 (5 bases). Per germline, CDR1 SGHTA and CDR2 FQGNSA. CDR3 length: 14 amino acids. Trimming left V 5 bases short and J 7 bases short, with 15 bases between. The sequenced part of the CDR3 DNA is TGTGCCAGCAGCGCGGCGGCAGGGAGCCAGCCC. It translates to CASSAAAGSQP. The complete CDR3 sequence is CASSAAAGSQPQHF.